This entry describes one T cell receptor beta chain. Antigen: not known. These data originate in a study of cytomegalovirus exposure and HLA in healthy donors. Per the germline V gene, CDR1 is SGDLS and CDR2 is YYNGEE. The CDR3 runs to 15 residues. The V end was cut by 3 bases, the J end by 4 bases, with 16 bases between. This PCR relied on a set of 60 Vbeta primers and 13 Jbeta primers. Method: immunoSEQ multiplex PCR; TCRdb's copy keeps in-frame clones and lacks some. Of about 160,000 clones listed, roughly 78% are singletons. Regarding the study as a whole: The authors excluded some V segments, including TRBV6-2 and TRBV6-3, as indistinguishable. As was reported, the classifier diagnosed cytomegalovirus status with high specificity and sensitivity.

J is TRBJ2-5 and V is TRBV9; D is possibly TRBD1 (6 bases). Sequencing used PBMCs. The TCR comes from a woman aged 40 to 50 in good health and CMV-seronegative. The CDR3 bases are TGTGCCAGCAGCGCGAACGGACAGTGGGTAGAGACCCAGTACTTC. It is translated as CASSANGQWVETQYF.